The rows below give T cell receptor beta chains drawn from one sample of a study of T-cell memory formation after mild COVID-19. TCRdb re-called the 5' RACE reads with MiXCR, one entry per CDR3 protein. The sample has 120,000 or so distinct CDR3 sequences, about 6% seen once. Material for sequencing was PBMCs or a T cell subset sorted from them (not recorded which). These TCRs come from an adult woman who had mild COVID-19 (a few samples of this study predate the infection). Cell type and time point are not known. Each CDR3 is given without its conserved first and last residue. Rows may omit the clone size; those that give it use once, few, many or a size class.

few,TRBV7-6,ASSPRAVRETQY
.,TRBV3-1,ASSQILGASGSTNTGELF
.,TRBV4-1,ASSQDRAGGFGGYT
few,TRBV7-6,ASSLDQGVTQY
.,TRBV7-2,ASSLMVSGYPYEQY
many,TRBV4-2,ASSRLAGVEYEQY
few,TRBV23-1,ASSHRQLSSGANVLT
many,TRBV12-3/TRBV12-4,ASSEGQGTFEPQH
few,TRBV15,ATSTGYNSPLH
.,TRBV3-1,ASSRRGLAPNTGELF
many,TRBV7-2,ASSSDYRGIQF
many,TRBV5-1,ASSSPTSGGREQY
few,TRBV29-1,SVERGQGNTEAF
.,TRBV18,ASSPSGRGNQPQH
many,TRBV12-3/TRBV12-4,ASRTQGGRAF
few,TRBV5-6,ASSLVPTTQY
many,TRBV10-3,AIRDIKDSYEQY
.,TRBV24-1,ATSDPPGQGTTEAF
many,TRBV7-9,AIRGGAF
.,TRBV6-1,ASVPSTGALGEQY